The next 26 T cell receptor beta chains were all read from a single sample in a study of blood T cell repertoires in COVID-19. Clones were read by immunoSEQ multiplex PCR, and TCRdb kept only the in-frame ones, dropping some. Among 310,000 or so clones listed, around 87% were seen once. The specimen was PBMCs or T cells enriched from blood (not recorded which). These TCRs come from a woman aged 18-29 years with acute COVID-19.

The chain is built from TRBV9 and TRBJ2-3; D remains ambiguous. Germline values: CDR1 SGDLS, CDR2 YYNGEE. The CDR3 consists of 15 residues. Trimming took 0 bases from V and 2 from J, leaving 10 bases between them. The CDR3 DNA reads TGTGCCAGCAGCGTAGCCCGAGGAGACACAGATACGCAGTATTTT. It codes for CASSVARGDTDTQYF.

DNA of the CDR3: TGCAGCGTTGAAGATCCGGACAGGGGGGGGCCCTACGAGCAGTACTTC. Translation gives CSVEDPDRGGPYEQYF. The chain has TRBV29-1 and TRBJ2-7; 10 bases are shared with TRBD1. Germline loops: CDR1 SQVTM, CDR2 ANQGSEA. This CDR3 has 16 residues. V dropped 0 bases and J dropped 2; count of bases not matched to a gene: 7.

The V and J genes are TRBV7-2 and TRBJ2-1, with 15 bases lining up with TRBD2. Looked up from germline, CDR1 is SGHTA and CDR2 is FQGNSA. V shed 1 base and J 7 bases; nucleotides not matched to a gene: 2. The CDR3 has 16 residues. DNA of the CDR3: TGTGCCAGCAGCTTAGGGGGACTAGCGGGAGGTAATGAGCAGTTCTTC. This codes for CASSLGGLAGGNEQFF.

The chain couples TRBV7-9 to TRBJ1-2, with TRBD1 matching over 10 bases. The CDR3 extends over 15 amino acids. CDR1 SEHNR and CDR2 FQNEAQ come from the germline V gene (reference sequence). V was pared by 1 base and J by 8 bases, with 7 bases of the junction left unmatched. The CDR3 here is CASSLGGQGVRGYTF. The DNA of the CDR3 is TGTGCCAGCAGCTTAGGAGGACAGGGGGTGCGAGGCTACACCTTC.

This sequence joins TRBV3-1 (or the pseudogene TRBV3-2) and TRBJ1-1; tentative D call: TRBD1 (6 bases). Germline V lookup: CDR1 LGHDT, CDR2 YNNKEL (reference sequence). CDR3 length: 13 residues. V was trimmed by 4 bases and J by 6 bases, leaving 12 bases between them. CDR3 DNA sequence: TGTGCCAGCAGCCTAAGGGGGGGTCCTGAAGCTTTCTTT. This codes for CASSLRGGPEAFF.

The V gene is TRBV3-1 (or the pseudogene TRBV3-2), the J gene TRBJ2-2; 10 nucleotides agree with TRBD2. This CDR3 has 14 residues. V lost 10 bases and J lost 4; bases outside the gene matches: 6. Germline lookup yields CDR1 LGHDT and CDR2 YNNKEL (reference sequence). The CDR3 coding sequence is TGTGCCACCCCGGGACTAGCGAGCACCGGGGAGCTGTTTTTT. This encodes CATPGLASTGELFF.

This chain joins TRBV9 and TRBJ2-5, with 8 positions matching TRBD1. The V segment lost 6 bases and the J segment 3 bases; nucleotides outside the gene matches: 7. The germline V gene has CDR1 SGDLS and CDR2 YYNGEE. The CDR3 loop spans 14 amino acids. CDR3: CASNPGTGKETQYF. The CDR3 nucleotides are TGTGCCAGCAACCCCGGGACAGGCAAAGAGACCCAGTACTTC.

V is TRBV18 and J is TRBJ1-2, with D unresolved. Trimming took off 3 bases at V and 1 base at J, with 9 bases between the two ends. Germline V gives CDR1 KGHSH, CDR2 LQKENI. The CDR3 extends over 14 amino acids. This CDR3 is CASSPRGDNYGYTF. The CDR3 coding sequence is TGTGCCAGCTCACCCCGCGGGGATAACTATGGCTACACCTTC.

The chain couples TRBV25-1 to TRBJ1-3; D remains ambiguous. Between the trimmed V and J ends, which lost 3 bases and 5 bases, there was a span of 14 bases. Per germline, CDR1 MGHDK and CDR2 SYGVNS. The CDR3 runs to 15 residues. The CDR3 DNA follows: TGTGCCAGCAGTGAGATGAGGGAATCTAGAAACACCATATATTTT. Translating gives CASSEMRESRNTIYF.

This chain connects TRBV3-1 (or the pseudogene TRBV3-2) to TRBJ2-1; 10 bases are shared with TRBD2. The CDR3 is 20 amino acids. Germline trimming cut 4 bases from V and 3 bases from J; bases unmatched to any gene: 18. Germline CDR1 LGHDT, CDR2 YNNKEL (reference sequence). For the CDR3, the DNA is TGTGCCAGCAGCCCGCGACTAGCGGGCATTGCGGGTCCGAGCTACAATGAGCAGTTCTTC. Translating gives CASSPRLAGIAGPSYNEQFF.

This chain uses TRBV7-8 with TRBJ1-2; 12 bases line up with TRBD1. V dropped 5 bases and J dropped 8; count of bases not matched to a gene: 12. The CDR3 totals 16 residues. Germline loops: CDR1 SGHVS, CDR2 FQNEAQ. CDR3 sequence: CASSPTWDRGREGYTF. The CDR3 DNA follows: TGTGCCAGCAGCCCTACCTGGGACAGGGGGCGGGAAGGCTACACCTTC. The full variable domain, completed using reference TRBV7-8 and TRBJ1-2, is GAGVSQSPRYKVAKRGQDVALRCDPISGHVSLFWYQQALGQGPEFLTYFQNEAQLDKSGLPSDRFFAERPEGSVSTLKIQRTQQEDSAVYLCASSPTWDRGREGYTFGSGTRLTVV.

CDR3 coding DNA: TGCGCCAGCAGTAGGGGGAGGCGGGAGGGCATCTCCTACAATGAGCAGTTCTTC. This translates into CASSRGRREGISYNEQFF. The J gene is TRBJ2-1, the V gene TRBV5-1, with TRBD2 matching over 9 bases. The trim removed 5 bases at V and 0 bases at J, leaving 12 bases unmatched. CDR3 length: 18 amino acids. The germline V gene encodes CDR1 SGHRS and CDR2 YFSETQ.

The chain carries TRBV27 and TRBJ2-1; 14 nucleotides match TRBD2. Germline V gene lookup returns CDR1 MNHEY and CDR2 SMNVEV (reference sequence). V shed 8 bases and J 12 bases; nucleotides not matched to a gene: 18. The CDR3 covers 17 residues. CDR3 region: CASHPGLAGAGSWGQFF. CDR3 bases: TGTGCCAGCCATCCGGGACTAGCGGGGGCAGGTTCCTGGGGGCAGTTCTTC.

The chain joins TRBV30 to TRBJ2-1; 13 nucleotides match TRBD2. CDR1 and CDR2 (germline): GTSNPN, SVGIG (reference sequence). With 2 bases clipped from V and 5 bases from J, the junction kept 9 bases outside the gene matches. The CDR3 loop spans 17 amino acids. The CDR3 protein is CAWSNGLAGATHNEQFF. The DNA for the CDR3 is TGTGCCTGGAGTAACGGACTAGCGGGAGCGACCCACAATGAGCAGTTCTTC.

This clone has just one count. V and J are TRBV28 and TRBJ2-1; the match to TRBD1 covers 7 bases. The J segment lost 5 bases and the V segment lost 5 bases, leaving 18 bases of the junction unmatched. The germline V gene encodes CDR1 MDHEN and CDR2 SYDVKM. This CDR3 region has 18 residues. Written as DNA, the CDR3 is TGTGCCAGCAGTCTTCCTTCCTATACAGGGGCCTGGGACAATGAGCAGTTCTTC. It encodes CASSLPSYTGAWDNEQFF.

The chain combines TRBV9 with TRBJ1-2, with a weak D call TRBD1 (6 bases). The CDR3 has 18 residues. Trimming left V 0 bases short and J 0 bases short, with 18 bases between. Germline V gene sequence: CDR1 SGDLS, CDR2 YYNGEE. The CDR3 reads CASSVGAGGGHANYGYTF. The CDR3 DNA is TGTGCCAGCAGCGTAGGGGCCGGGGGGGGCCATGCTAACTATGGCTACACCTTC. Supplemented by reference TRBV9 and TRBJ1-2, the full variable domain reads DSGVTQTPKHLITATGQRVTLRCSPRSGDLSVYWYQQSLDQGLQFLIQYYNGEERAKGNILERFSAQQFPDLHSELNLSSLELGDSALYFCASSVGAGGGHANYGYTFGSGTRLTVV.

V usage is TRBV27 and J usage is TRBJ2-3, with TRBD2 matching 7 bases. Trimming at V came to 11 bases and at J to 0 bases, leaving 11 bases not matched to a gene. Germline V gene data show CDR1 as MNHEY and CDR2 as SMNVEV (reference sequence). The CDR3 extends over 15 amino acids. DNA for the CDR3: TGTGCCGTGCTTGGGGGGGATTCTAGCACAGATACGCAGTATTTT. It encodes CAVLGGDSSTDTQYF.

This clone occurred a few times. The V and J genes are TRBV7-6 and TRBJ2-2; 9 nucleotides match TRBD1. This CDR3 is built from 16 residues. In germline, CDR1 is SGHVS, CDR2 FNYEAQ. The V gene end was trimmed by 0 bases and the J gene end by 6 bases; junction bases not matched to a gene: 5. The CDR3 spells CASSLAGTGIPGELFF. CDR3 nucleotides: TGTGCCAGCAGCTTAGCCGGGACAGGGATTCCCGGGGAGCTGTTTTTT.

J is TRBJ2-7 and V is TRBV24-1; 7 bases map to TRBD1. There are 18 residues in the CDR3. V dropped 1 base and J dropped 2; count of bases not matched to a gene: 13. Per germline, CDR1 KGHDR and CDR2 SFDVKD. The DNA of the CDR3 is TGTGCCACCAGTGATTTCCCCGCAACGGGACAGAGGGCCTACGAGCAGTACTTC. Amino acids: CATSDFPATGQRAYEQYF.

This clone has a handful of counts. The CDR3 DNA is TGTGCCAGCTCGGACGGGACTAGCTGGAAAAGCACAGATACGCAGTATTTT. Translating gives CASSDGTSWKSTDTQYF. The chain is built from TRBV2 and TRBJ2-3; 9 bases map to TRBD2. J lost 0 bases, V lost 8 bases, and 12 bases had no gene match. Germline V gene data show CDR1 as SNHLY and CDR2 as FYNNEI. The CDR3 has 17 amino acids.

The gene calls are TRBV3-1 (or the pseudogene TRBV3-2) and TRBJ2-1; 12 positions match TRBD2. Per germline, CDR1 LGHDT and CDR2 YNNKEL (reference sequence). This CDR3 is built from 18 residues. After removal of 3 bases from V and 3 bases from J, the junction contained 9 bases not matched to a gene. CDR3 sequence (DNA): TGTGCCAGCAGCCACATCTTGACTAGCGGGAGCCTCTACAATGAGCAGTTCTTC. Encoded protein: CASSHILTSGSLYNEQFF.

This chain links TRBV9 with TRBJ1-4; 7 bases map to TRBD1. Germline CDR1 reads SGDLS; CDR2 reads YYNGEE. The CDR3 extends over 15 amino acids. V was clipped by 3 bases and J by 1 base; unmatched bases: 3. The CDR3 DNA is TGTGCCAGCAGCGCCGGGACAGTAACTAATGAAAAACTGTTTTTT. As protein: CASSAGTVTNEKLFF.

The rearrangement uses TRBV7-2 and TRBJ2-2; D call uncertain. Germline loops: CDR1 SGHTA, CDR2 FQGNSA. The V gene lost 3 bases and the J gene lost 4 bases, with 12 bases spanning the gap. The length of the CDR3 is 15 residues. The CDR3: CASSFSSTGTGELFF. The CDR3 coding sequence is TGTGCCAGCAGCTTCTCTTCCACGGGCACCGGGGAGCTGTTTTTT. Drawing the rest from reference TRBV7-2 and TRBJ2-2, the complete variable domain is GAGVSQSPSNKVTEKGKDVELRCDPISGHTALYWYRQSLGQGLEFLIYFQGNSAPDKSGLPSDRFSAERTGGSVSTLTIQRTQQEDSAVYLCASSFSSTGTGELFFGEGSRLTVL.

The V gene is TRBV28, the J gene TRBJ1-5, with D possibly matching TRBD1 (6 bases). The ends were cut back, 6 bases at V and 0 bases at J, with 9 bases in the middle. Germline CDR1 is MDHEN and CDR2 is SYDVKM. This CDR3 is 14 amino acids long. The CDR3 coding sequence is TGTGCCAGCAGACCGGGACATAGCAATCAGCCCCAGCATTTT. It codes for CASRPGHSNQPQHF.

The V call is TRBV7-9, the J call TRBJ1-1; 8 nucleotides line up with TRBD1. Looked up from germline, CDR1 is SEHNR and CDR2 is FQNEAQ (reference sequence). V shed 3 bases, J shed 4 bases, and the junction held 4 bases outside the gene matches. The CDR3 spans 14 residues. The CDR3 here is CASSFGQGLTEAFF. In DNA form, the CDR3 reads TGTGCCAGCAGCTTCGGACAGGGACTCACTGAAGCTTTCTTT.

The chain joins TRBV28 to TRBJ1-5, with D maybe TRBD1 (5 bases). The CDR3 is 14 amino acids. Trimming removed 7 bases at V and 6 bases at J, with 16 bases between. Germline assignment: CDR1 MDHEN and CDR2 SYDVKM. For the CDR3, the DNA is TGTGCCAGCACCATGGGGCAGTCACTTCAGCCCCAGCATTTT. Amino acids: CASTMGQSLQPQHF.